This is a list of T cell receptor beta chains from one sample in a study of blood T cells in healthy people across ages. TCRdb itself ran the 5' RACE reads through MiXCR, one entry per CDR3 protein. The sample contains 700,000 to 900,000 distinct CDR3 sequences, roughly 50% of which appear only once. The sequencing sample was made of blood. The receptors come from a man aged 80 or over in good health. Both conserved end residues are part of each CDR3. D genes are given only for firm matches. Clone sizes are given selectively: once, few, many, or a class where the clone is expanded.

d_gene,v_gene,j_gene,abundance,CDR3nt,CDR3aa
-,TRBV5-1,TRBJ2-7,-,TGCGCCAGCAGCTTGCCCCGAGCGGCAGGGAGCTACGAGCAGTACTTC,CASSLPRAAGSYEQYF
-,TRBV6-2/TRBV6-3,TRBJ2-1,-,TGTGCCAGCAGTAATGAAGCGGCCGGGGAATACAATGAGCAGTTCTTC,CASSNEAAGEYNEQFF
TRBD2,TRBV6-6,TRBJ2-3,-,TGTGCCAGCGGTTACTCCCGCGGTAGCGGGGGCACAGATACGCAGTATTTT,CASGYSRGSGGTDTQYF
-,TRBV6-6,TRBJ2-3,few,TGTGCCAGCAAAGGGAGACCATCAAGGGGAGATACGCAGTATTTT,CASKGRPSRGDTQYF
TRBD2,TRBV27,TRBJ2-3,-,TGTGCCAGCACCCGGACTAGCGGGAGGGCCGGCACAGATACGCAGTATTTT,CASTRTSGRAGTDTQYF
-,TRBV10-3,TRBJ1-2,-,TGTGCCATCATCGGCGGGGGCGGGGACCATGGCTACACCTTC,CAIIGGGGDHGYTF
-,TRBV3-1,TRBJ2-7,-,TGTGCCAGCAGCCAAGAAGGCAGGCTGGGGGAGCAGTACTTC,CASSQEGRLGEQYF
-,TRBV28,TRBJ2-5,-,TGTGCCAGCAGGAGGACAGCCCAAGAGACCCAGTACTTC,CASRRTAQETQYF
TRBD2,TRBV25-1,TRBJ2-5,-,TGTGCCAGCAGTGAGAGGACTAGCAGGGAGACCCAGTACTTC,CASSERTSRETQYF
-,TRBV20-1,TRBJ1-5,-,TGCAGTGCCCTTTCAGGAAGCAATCAGCCCCAGCATTTT,CSALSGSNQPQHF
-,TRBV4-2,TRBJ2-5,many,TGTGCCAGCAGCGAACGGACAGCCGGAGAAGAGACCCAGTACTTC,CASSERTAGEETQYF
-,TRBV15,TRBJ2-7,few,TGTGCCACCAGTAAGGGGGGCTCAACCCCCGAGCAGTACTTC,CATSKGGSTPEQYF
-,TRBV3-1,TRBJ2-7,few,TGTGCCAGCAGTCAGACGGGGGAGCAGTACTTC,CASSQTGEQYF
-,TRBV9,TRBJ1-5,-,TGTGCCAGCAGCGTAGGACCAGACGGAGATCAGCCCCAGCATTTT,CASSVGPDGDQPQHF
-,TRBV11-2,TRBJ1-2,-,TGTGCCAGCAGCTTAGTGTCGGGACCTCCGGGGGGCTACACCTTC,CASSLVSGPPGGYTF
TRBD1,TRBV29-1,TRBJ1-2,-,TGCAGCGCCGGGACAGACTATGGCTACACCTTC,CSAGTDYGYTF
-,TRBV20-1,TRBJ2-4,-,TGCAGTGCTAGCCCAGAGGTCAAAAACATTCAGTACTTC,CSASPEVKNIQYF
-,TRBV7-2,TRBJ2-5,-,TGTGCCAGCAGCACCTATTCCGGGCCCCAGTACTTC,CASSTYSGPQYF
-,TRBV6-6,TRBJ2-7,once,TGTGCCAGCAGTAGGTCAGCTAACTCCTACGAGCAGTACTTC,CASSRSANSYEQYF
-,TRBV28,TRBJ2-6,-,TGTGCCAGCAGTGCCTTCTGGACAGAGTCTGGGGCCAACGTCCTGACTTTC,CASSAFWTESGANVLTF
-,TRBV20-1,TRBJ2-5,-,TGCAGTGCGAGGGGGGGGCATGGTTATGAGCAGTACTTC,CSARGGHGYEQYF
TRBD2,TRBV5-1,TRBJ2-5,-,TGCGCCAGCAGCCCCACTAGCGGGAGAATGAATGAGCAGTACTTC,CASSPTSGRMNEQYF
-,TRBV21-1,TRBJ1-1,-,TGTGCCAGCACCAAAGTTAGGGGGGAGGAAGAGATGAACACTGAAGCTTTCTTT,CASTKVRGEEEMNTEAFF
-,TRBV3-1,TRBJ1-4,few,TGTGCCAGCAGCGGTTCATGGACTAATGAAAAACTGTTTTTT,CASSGSWTNEKLFF
-,TRBV20-1,TRBJ1-2,few,TGCAGTGCTAGAGATCAGGGCCTCAACTATGGCTACACCTTC,CSARDQGLNYGYTF
TRBD1,TRBV20-1,TRBJ1-1,-,TGCAGTGCTAGGTGGGACAGGCAGAACACTGAAGCTTTCTTT,CSARWDRQNTEAFF
TRBD1,TRBV7-6,TRBJ2-7,few,TGTGCCAGCAGCCCCGAGGACAGGCACGAGCAGTACTTC,CASSPEDRHEQYF
-,TRBV29-1,TRBJ2-7,-,TGCAGCGTTGAAGATCTATGGCAGGGGCGGCGCGAGCAGTACTTC,CSVEDLWQGRREQYF
-,TRBV29-1,TRBJ2-5,-,TGCAGCGTTGACGACCACCTAGTTGGGGAGACCCAGTACTTC,CSVDDHLVGETQYF
-,TRBV5-1,TRBJ1-2,-,TGCGCCAGCAGCTTGGCCTTACCCGGGAACTATGGCTACACCTTC,CASSLALPGNYGYTF
TRBD1,TRBV7-9,TRBJ1-2,few,TGTGCCAGCAGCCCGACAGGGATTAACGGCTACACCTTC,CASSPTGINGYTF